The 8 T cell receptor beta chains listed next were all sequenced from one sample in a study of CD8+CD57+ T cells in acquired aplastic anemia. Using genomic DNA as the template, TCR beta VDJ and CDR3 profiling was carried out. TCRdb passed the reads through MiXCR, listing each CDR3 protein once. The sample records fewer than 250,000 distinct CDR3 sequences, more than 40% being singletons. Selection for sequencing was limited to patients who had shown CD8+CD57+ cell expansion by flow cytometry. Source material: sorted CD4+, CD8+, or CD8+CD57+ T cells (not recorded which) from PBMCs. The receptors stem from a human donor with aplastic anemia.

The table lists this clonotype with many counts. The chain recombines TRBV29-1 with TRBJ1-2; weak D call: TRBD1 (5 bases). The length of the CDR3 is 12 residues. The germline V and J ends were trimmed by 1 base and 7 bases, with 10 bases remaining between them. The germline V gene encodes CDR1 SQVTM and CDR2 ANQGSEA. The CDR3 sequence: CSVEGVDIGYTF. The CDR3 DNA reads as TGCAGCGTTGAAGGGGTGGACATTGGCTACACCTTC.

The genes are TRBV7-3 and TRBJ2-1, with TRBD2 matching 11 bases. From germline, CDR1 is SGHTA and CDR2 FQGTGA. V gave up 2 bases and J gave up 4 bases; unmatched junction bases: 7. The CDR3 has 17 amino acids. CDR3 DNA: TGTGCCAGCAGCTTAGCACTAGCGGGAGATCATTACAATGAGCAGTTCTTC. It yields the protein CASSLALAGDHYNEQFF.

The chain's CDR3 is CASSSGTGRNQPQHF. CDR3 nucleotides: TGTGCCAGCAGCTCAGGGACAGGCAGGAATCAGCCCCAGCATTTT. V and J are TRBV7-6 and TRBJ1-5, with TRBD1 matching over 8 bases. V lost 4 bases to trimming and J lost 4 bases; unmatched junction nucleotides: 6. The CDR3 length is 15 residues. CDR1 and CDR2 from the germline V gene are SGHVS and FNYEAQ.

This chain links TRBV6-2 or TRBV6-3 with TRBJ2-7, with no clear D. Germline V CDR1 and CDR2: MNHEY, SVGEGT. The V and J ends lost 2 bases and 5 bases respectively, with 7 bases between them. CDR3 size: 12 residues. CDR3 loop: CASSYIVDEQYF. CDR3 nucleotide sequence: TGTGCCAGCAGTTACATAGTTGACGAGCAGTACTTC.

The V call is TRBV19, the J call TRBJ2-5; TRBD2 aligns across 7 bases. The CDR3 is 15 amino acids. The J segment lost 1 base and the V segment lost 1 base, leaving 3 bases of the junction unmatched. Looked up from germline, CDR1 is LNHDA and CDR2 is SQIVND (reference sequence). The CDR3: CASSIVGGGQETQYF. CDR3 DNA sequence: TGTGCCAGTAGTATAGTGGGGGGGGGCCAAGAGACCCAGTACTTC.

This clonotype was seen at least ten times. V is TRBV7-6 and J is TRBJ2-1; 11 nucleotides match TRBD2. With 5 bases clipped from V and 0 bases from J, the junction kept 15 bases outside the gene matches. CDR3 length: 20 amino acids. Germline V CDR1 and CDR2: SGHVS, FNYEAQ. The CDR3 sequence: CASSTQPGLAARSSYNEQFF. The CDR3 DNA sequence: TGTGCCAGCAGCACCCAACCGGGACTAGCGGCCAGGAGCTCCTACAATGAGCAGTTCTTC.

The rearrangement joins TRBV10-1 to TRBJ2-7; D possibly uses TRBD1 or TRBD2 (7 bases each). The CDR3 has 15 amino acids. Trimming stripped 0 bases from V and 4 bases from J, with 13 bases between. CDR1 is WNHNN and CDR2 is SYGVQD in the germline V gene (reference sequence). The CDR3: CASSESRQGGYEQYF. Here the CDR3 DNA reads TGCGCCAGCAGTGAGTCGAGGCAGGGGGGGTACGAGCAGTACTTC.

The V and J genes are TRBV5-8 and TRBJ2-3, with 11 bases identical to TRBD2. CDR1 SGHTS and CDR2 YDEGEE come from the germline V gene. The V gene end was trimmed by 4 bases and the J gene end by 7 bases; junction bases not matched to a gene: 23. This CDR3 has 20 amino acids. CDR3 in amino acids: CASSPPHFLAGGLRHHTQYF. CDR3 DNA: TGTGCCAGCAGCCCACCACATTTCCTAGCGGGGGGCCTCCGGCACCATACGCAGTATTTT.